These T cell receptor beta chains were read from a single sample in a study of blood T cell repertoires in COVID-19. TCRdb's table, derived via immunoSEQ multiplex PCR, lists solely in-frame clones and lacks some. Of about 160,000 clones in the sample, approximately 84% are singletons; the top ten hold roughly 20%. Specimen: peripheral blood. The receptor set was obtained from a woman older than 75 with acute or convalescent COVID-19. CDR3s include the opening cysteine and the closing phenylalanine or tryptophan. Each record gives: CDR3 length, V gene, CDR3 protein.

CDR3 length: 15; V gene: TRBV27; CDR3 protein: CASSYRDRGTTEAFF
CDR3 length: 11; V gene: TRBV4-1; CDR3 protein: CASSLSDEQFF
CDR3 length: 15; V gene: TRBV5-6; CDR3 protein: CASSARGGSNQPQHF
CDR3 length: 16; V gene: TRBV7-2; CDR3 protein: CASSHRLAGNTGELFF
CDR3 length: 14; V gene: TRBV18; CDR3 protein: CASSPVDSLYGYTF
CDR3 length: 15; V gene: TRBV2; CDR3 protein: CASSQQPGLLGEQYF
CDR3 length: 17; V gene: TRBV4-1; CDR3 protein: CASSQESPSRAKETQYF
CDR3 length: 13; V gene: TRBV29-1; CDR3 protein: CSVRTGEGYEQYF
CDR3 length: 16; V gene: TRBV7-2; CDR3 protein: CASSLTAGTGDLEKFF
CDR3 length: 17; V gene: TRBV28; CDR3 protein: CASSSTASGRAGDTQYF
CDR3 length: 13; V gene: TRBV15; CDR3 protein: CATTEGQREKLFF
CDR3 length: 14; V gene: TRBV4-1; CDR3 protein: CASSQDRSYNEQFF
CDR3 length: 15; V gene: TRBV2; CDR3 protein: CASSPDRGLGYGYTF
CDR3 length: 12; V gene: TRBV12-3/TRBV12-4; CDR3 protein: CASSWANYGYTF
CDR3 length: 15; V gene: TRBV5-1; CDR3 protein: CASNELAGGTYEQYF
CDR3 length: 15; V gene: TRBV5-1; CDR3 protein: CASSLETSAQETQYF
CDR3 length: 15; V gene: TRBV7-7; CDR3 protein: CASSLGASRTDTQYF
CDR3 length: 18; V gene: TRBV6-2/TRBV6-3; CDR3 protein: CASSKAGQVLSGANVLTF
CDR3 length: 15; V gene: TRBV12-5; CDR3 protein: CASDLGAGGVGELFF
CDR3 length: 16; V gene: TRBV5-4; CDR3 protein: CASSFGLAGDTGELFF
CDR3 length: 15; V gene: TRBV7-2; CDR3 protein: CASSPRTSGSGEQYF
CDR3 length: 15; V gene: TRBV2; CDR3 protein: CASRSESHSNQPQHF
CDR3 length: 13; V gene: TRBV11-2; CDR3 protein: CASSLTGSETQYF
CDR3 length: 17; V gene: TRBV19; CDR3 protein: CASEASGRALLSNEQFF
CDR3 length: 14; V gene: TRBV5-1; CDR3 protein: CASGPGTGSTEAFF
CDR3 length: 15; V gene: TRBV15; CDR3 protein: CATSGYRGRDTEAFF
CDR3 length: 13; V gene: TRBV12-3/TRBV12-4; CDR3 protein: CASTYRGHQPQHF
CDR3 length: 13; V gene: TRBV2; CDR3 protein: CASSEGRDQPQHF
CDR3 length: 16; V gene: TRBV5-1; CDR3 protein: CASSLEFRGSNQPQHF
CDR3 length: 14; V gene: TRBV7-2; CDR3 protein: CASSLTDRTYEQYF